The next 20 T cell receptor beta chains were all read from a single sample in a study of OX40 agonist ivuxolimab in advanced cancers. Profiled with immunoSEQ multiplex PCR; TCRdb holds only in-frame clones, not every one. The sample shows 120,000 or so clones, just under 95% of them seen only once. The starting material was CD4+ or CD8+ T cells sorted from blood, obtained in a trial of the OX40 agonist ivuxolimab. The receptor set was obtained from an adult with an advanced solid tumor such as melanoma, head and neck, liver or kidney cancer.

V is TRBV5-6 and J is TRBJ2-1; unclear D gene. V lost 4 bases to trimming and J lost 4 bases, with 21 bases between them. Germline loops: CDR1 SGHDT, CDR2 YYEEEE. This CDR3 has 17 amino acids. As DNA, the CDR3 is TGTGCCAGCAGCCCGTTCCGACTCTCAACCCGTTACAATGAGCAGTTCTTC. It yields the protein CASSPFRLSTRYNEQFF.

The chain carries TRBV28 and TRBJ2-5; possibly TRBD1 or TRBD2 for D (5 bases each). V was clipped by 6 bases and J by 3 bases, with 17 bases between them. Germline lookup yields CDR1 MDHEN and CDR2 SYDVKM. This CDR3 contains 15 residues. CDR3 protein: CASSPGGAGKETQYF. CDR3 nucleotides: TGTGCCAGCAGCCCGGGTGGGGCGGGCAAAGAGACCCAGTACTTC.

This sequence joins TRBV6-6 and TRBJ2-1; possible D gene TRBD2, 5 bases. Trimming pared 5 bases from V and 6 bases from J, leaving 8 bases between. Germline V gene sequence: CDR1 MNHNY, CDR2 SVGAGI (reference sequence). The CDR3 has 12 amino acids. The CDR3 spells CASSRRGNEQFF. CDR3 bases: TGTGCCAGCAGTCGACGGGGCAATGAGCAGTTCTTC.

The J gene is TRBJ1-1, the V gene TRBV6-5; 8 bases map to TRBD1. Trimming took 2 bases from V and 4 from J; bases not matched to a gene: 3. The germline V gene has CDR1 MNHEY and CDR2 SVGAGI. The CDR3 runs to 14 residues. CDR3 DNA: TGTGCCAGCAGTTACACAGGGGGGGGCACTGAAGCTTTCTTT. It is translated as CASSYTGGGTEAFF.

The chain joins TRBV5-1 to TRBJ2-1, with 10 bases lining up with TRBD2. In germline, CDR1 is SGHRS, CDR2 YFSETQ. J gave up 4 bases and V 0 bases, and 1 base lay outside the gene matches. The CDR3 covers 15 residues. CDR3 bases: TGCGCCAGCAGCTTGGTAGCGGGAGGTTACAATGAGCAGTTCTTC. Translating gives CASSLVAGGYNEQFF.

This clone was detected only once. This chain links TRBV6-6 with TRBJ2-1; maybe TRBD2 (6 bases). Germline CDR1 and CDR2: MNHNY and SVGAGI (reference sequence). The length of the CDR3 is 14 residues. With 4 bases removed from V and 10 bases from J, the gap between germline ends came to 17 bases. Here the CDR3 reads CASSSRDSAGEQFF. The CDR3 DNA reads TGTGCCAGCAGTTCCCGGGACTCCGCAGGGGAGCAGTTCTTC.

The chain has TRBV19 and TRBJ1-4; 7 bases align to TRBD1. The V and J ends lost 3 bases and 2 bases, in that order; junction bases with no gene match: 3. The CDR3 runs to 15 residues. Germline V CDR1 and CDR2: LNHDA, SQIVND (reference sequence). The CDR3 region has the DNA TGTGCCAGTAGTATCCAGGGGGTGACTAATGAAAAACTGTTTTTT. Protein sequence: CASSIQGVTNEKLFF.

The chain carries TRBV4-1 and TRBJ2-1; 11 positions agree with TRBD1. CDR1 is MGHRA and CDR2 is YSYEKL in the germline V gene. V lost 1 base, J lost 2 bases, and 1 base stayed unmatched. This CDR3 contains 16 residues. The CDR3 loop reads CASSQAGQGAYNEQFF. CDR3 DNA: TGCGCCAGCAGCCAAGCGGGACAGGGGGCCTACAATGAGCAGTTCTTC.

CDR3: CASSPFGQEEEKLFF. CDR3 nucleotide sequence: TGTGCCAGCAGCCCCTTCGGGCAGGAGGAAGAAAAACTGTTTTTT. The gene calls are TRBV7-6 and TRBJ1-4; unclear D gene. From germline, CDR1 is SGHVS and CDR2 FNYEAQ. V gave up 5 bases and J gave up 8 bases, with 18 bases separating them. The CDR3 contains 15 residues.

The CDR3 DNA reads as TGTGCCAGCAGCTCCCCCGGGGTCCTCGGACCAACTAATGAAAAACTGTTTTTT. Translated: CASSSPGVLGPTNEKLFF. The chain uses TRBV9 and TRBJ1-4; D is unclear. In germline, CDR1 is SGDLS, CDR2 YYNGEE. This CDR3 is 18 amino acids long. The V and J ends lost 4 bases and 0 bases respectively, with 19 bases between them.

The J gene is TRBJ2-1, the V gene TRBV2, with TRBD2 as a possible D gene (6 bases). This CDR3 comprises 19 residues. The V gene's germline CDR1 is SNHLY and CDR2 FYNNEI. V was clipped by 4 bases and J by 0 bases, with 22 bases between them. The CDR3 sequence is CASSARASGGADSYNEQFF. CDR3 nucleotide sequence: TGTGCCAGCAGTGCCAGAGCGAGCGGCGGGGCCGACTCCTACAATGAGCAGTTCTTC.

CDR3: CATRTSLRTSRVTDTQYF. Written as DNA, the CDR3 is TGTGCCACCAGAACATCCCTACGGACTAGCCGGGTCACAGATACGCAGTATTTT. The gene calls are TRBV2 and TRBJ2-3; 8 nucleotides match TRBD2. The germline gives CDR1 SNHLY, CDR2 FYNNEI. The CDR3 is 18 amino acids. Trimming at V came to 10 bases and at J to 2 bases, leaving 20 bases not matched to a gene.

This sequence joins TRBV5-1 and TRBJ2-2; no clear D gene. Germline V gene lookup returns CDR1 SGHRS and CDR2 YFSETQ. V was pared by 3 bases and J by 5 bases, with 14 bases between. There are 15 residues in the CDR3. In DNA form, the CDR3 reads TGCGCCAGCAGCTCTCCCCAATCTGGGACCGGGGAGCTGTTTTTT. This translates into CASSSPQSGTGELFF.

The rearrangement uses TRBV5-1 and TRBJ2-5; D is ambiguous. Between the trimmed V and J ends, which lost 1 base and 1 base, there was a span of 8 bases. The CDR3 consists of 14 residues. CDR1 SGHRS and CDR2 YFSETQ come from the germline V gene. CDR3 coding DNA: TGCGCCAGCAGCTTGAGTGGACGCCAAGAGACCCAGTACTTC. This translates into CASSLSGRQETQYF.

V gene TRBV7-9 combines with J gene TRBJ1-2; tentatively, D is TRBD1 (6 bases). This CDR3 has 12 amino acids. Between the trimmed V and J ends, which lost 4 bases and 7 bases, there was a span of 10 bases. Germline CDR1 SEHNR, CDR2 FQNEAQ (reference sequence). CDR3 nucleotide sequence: TGTGCCAGCAGCTCCCAGGGGAGTGGCTACACCTTC. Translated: CASSSQGSGYTF.

The DNA of the CDR3 is TGTGCCAGCAGCGCGACACAGAGCTCCTATAATTCACCCCTCCACTTT. It specifies CASSATQSSYNSPLHF. This chain joins TRBV9 and TRBJ1-6; no reliable D call. V shed 3 bases and J shed 0 bases, with 10 bases lying between them. There are 16 residues in the CDR3. Looked up from germline, CDR1 is SGDLS and CDR2 is YYNGEE.

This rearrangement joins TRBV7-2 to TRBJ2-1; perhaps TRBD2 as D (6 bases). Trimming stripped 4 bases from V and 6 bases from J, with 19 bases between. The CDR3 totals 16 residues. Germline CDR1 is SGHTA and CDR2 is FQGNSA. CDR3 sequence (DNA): TGTGCCAGCAGCTGGACCCGGGACTGGAGGAGCAATGAGCAGTTCTTC. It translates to CASSWTRDWRSNEQFF.

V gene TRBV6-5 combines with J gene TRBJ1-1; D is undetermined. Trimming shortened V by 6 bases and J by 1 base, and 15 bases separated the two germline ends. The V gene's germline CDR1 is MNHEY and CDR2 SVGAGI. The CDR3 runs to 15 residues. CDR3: CASRNGGQSNTEAFF. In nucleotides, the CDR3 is TGTGCCAGCAGGAATGGTGGGCAGTCGAACACTGAAGCTTTCTTT.

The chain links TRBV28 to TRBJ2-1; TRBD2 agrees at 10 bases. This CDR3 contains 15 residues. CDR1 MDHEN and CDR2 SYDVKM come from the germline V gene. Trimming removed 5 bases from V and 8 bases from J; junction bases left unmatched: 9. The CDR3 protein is CASSPPLAGVDEQFF. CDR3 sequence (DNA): TGTGCCAGCAGTCCCCCCCTAGCGGGAGTTGATGAGCAGTTCTTC.

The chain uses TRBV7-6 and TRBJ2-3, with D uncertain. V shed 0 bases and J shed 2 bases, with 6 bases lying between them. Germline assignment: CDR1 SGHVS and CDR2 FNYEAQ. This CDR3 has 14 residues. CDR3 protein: CASSLAGITDTQYF. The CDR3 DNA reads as TGTGCCAGCAGCTTAGCGGGAATCACAGATACGCAGTATTTT.